This record looks at one T cell receptor (beta chain) sequence and its context. The antigen remains unidentified. This may be a read error, as it is one base from a much larger clone. The use of a sample-barcoded 5' primer and a J-beta primer mix characterized a second PCR of roughly 6 to 11 cycles. TCRdb passed the 5' RACE reads through MiXCR, listing each CDR3 protein once. The table includes some 940,000 distinct CDR3 sequences, about 29% detected once. Per sample, no less than 6 micrograms of total RNA were extracted. The data originate from a study of blood T cells in healthy people across ages. Findings of the study overall: Across the age range, TCR beta diversity per million T cells fell in a roughly linear way. Aged donors had fewer naive CD4+ cells and lower diversity than long-lived donors.

These data are also associated with another study on T cells of mothers and their children. That work contributes: Slightly higher overlap, not significant, was seen in related mother-child pairs than in unrelated pairs.

Material: blood. This TCR came from a woman aged 40 to 50 in good health.

CDR3 protein: CASSSSGAYGQYF. The CDR3 region has the DNA TGTGCCAGCAGTTCTAGCGGGGCCTACGGGCAGTACTTC. The J gene is TRBJ2-4, the V gene TRBV28; 9 bases are shared with TRBD2. CDR3 size: 13 residues. Germline lookup yields CDR1 MDHEN and CDR2 SYDVKM. V gave up 4 bases and J gave up 13 bases; unmatched junction bases: 8.